What follows are 2 T cell receptor beta chains derived from one specimen sequenced in a study of spatial heterogeneity in lung cancer. General observations from the study: Intratumoral expanded alpha and beta TCR counts were found to track tumor mutation counts.

From the 5' RACE reads, TCRdb called clonotypes with MiXCR, one entry per CDR3 protein. The repertoire consists of roughly 5,000 distinct CDR3 sequences, with roughly 16% occurring once and the leading ten covering about 9.4%. For these TCRs, the target antigens are not known. Time point meaning: sample taken at primary tumor resection. The sample in question was lung tumor tissue, obtained at surgery. These receptors originate from a male donor with early-stage non-small cell lung cancer.

This clonotype was counted only a few times. Since the library was made to target alpha chains, this beta chain is a stray read and its abundance is not meaningful. The rearrangement joins TRBV7-4 to TRBJ2-5; 10 nucleotides match TRBD2. Germline CDR1 SGHVT, CDR2 SQSDAQ. The J segment lost 5 bases and the V segment lost 5 bases, leaving 2 bases of the junction unmatched. The CDR3 extends over 13 amino acids. CDR3: CASSTSGKETQYF. For the CDR3, the DNA is TGTGCCAGCAGCACTAGCGGGAAGGAGACCCAGTACTTC.

This clonotype counts as medium-sized (0.01 to 0.1%). The size of this beta chain means little, since it is a stray read in a library made for alpha chains. The chain combines TRBV6-5 with TRBJ1-5, with a weak D call TRBD1 (5 bases). V was trimmed by 6 bases and J by 4 bases, leaving 13 bases between them. The germline V gene encodes CDR1 MNHEY and CDR2 SVGAGI. The CDR3 sequence is 14 residues long. The CDR3 sequence: CASRGAGSNQPQHF. As DNA, the CDR3 is TGTGCCAGCAGAGGGGCTGGGTCGAATCAGCCCCAGCATTTT.